What follows is one T cell receptor (beta chain) and its context. Antigen unknown. This record belongs to a study of cytomegalovirus exposure and HLA in healthy donors. The protocol was immunoSEQ multiplex PCR, while the TCRdb copy is restricted to in-frame clones and leaves out a portion. This table holds roughly 60,000 clones, around 94% found once. Germline lookup yields CDR1 SGHNT and CDR2 YENEEA. This CDR3 spans 15 amino acids. V was clipped by 4 bases and J by 5 bases; unmatched bases: 5. The donors were part of the validation cohort of roughly 110 subjects. That cohort was separate from the first cohort, which comprised some 670 subjects. Study findings and constraints: Whilst most TCR sequences proved rare, a subset of public TCRs occurred across many donors. CMV antigen specificity was confirmed in vitro for three CMV-associated chains.

Material for sequencing was PBMCs. The chain employs TRBV11-3 and TRBJ2-2, with TRBD1 identical over 9 bases. This sequence was found in a man younger than 35 in good health and CMV-seronegative. The CDR3 reads CASSSTGGKTGELFF. The CDR3 bases are TGTGCCAGCAGCTCGACAGGGGGGAAGACCGGGGAGCTGTTTTTT.